One sample yielded the 25 T cell receptor beta chains listed below, sequenced in a study of blood T cell repertoires in COVID-19 (dated by TCRdb to the early 2020s). Library generation was performed with the immunoSEQ multiplex PCR assay. TCRdb retrieved this table from immuneACCESS and kept in-frame rearrangements only. Not all clones are present; in checked studies, unresolved V genes account for under half, and no reason is known for the remainder. A total of 130,000 to 150,000 clones appear in this sample, less than 90% of them only once. The ten biggest clones cover 35% to 40% of the sample. Sequencing was done on a sample of peripheral blood. The receptors were gathered from a human donor in a cohort sampled during active COVID-19.

This clone was seen a few times. The CDR3 region is CASSGRDSQVGSYNEQFF. The DNA for the CDR3 is TGTGCCAGCAGTGGGAGGGACTCCCAAGTGGGCTCCTACAATGAGCAGTTCTTC. This chain connects TRBV2 to TRBJ2-1; perhaps TRBD2 as D (6 bases). This CDR3 has 18 amino acids. CDR1 and CDR2 from the germline V gene are SNHLY and FYNNEI. V was shortened by 4 bases and J by 0 bases, with 19 bases between the two germline ends.

The V gene is TRBV15, the J gene TRBJ2-2, with TRBD2 as a possible D gene (6 bases). The germline V gene encodes CDR1 LNHNV and CDR2 YYDKDF (reference sequence). This CDR3 comprises 14 residues. Deletions cut 3 bases from V and 4 bases from J, with 9 bases between. CDR3 nucleotides: TGTGCCACCAGCAGGGGACTTGGCACCGGGGAGCTGTTTTTT. Residues: CATSRGLGTGELFF.

This clone came up once. J is TRBJ2-6 and V is TRBV5-4, with a tentative D call TRBD1 (6 bases). The CDR3 has 18 amino acids. The ends were cut back, 0 bases at V and 1 base at J, with 14 bases in the middle. Germline-derived CDR1 and CDR2 are SGHNT and YYREEE (reference sequence). CDR3 sequence: CASSLAPGHPSGANVLTF. The CDR3 nucleotides read TGTGCCAGCAGCTTGGCACCGGGACACCCGTCTGGGGCCAACGTCCTGACTTTC.

The genes are TRBV7-6 and TRBJ1-4; no firm D call. Germline lookup yields CDR1 SGHVS and CDR2 FNYEAQ. The CDR3 runs 15 residues. The germline V and J ends were trimmed by 2 bases and 7 bases, with 14 bases remaining between them. CDR3 loop: CASSLRADRGEKLFF. Here the CDR3 DNA reads TGTGCCAGCAGCTTAAGGGCGGATCGGGGTGAAAAACTGTTTTTT.

This clone appeared once. This rearrangement joins TRBV30 to TRBJ2-1; D possibly corresponds to TRBD2 (6 bases). CDR3 length: 13 amino acids. Trimming cost V 0 bases and J 9 bases, with 12 bases left between them. Germline CDR1 is GTSNPN and CDR2 is SVGIG (reference sequence). The CDR3 region is CAWSVLGTLEQFF. In DNA, the CDR3 is TGTGCCTGGAGTGTACTAGGGACTCTTGAGCAGTTCTTC. The variable domain in full, completed from reference TRBV30 and TRBJ2-1, reads SQTIHQWPATLVQPVGSPLSLECTVEGTSNPNLYWYRQAAGRGLQLLFYSVGIGQISSEVPQNLSASRPQDRQFILSSKKLLLSDSGFYLCAWSVLGTLEQFFGPGTRLTVL.

The V gene is TRBV5-1, the J gene TRBJ2-7; 9 bases fit TRBD2. This CDR3 contains 16 residues. Per the germline V gene, CDR1 is SGHRS and CDR2 is YFSETQ. The J segment lost 7 bases and the V segment lost 0 bases, leaving 11 bases of the junction unmatched. CDR3 DNA: TGCGCCAGCAGCTTGGCCGGGGCTAGCGGGGCACCGGAGCAGTACTTC. It specifies CASSLAGASGAPEQYF. Full variable domain (outside the CDR3, taken from reference TRBV5-1 and TRBJ2-7): KAGVTQTPRYLIKTRGQQVTLSCSPISGHRSVSWYQQTPGQGLQFLFEYFSETQRNKGNFPGRFSGRQFSNSRSEMNVSTLELGDSALYLCASSLAGASGAPEQYFGPGTRLTVT.

A single count supports this clone. V gene TRBV24-1 combines with J gene TRBJ1-5; D call uncertain. Germline values: CDR1 KGHDR, CDR2 SFDVKD. Trimming pared 3 bases from V and 11 bases from J, leaving 13 bases between. The CDR3 sequence is 13 residues long. Here the CDR3 DNA reads TGTGCCACCAGTGATCCCCAGAGTCGGGCCCAGCATTTT. This gives the protein CATSDPQSRAQHF.

This chain uses TRBV6-2 or TRBV6-3 with TRBJ2-7, with D unclear. V lost 2 bases and J 2 bases, leaving 4 bases between the germline ends. Germline CDR1 is MNHEY and CDR2 is SVGEGT. The CDR3 contains 12 residues. CDR3 DNA: TGTGCCAGCAGTTACCAGGCCTACGAGCAGTACTTC. Translated: CASSYQAYEQYF.

This CDR3 reads CASSLVGAGEQYF. Written as DNA, the CDR3 is TGTGCCAGCAGCTTAGTGGGGGCAGGCGAGCAGTACTTC. The chain couples TRBV5-6 to TRBJ2-7, with a tentative D call TRBD1 (6 bases). The CDR3 has 13 amino acids. Looked up from germline, CDR1 is SGHDT and CDR2 is YYEEEE. Trimming stripped 2 bases from V and 6 bases from J, with 12 bases between.

This clone occurred once. V and J are TRBV11-3 and TRBJ2-7; tentative D call: TRBD1 (5 bases). This CDR3 is built from 14 residues. V was trimmed by 5 bases and J by 3 bases, leaving 14 bases between them. Germline CDR1 SGHNT, CDR2 YENEEA. The CDR3 protein is CASSPRARDYEQYF. DNA of the CDR3: TGTGCCAGCAGCCCTAGGGCCAGGGACTACGAGCAGTACTTC.

The chain uses TRBV28 and TRBJ1-6; D might be TRBD1 (6 bases). V was cut by 11 bases and J by 10 bases, with 24 bases left in between. The CDR3 runs 15 residues. Germline CDR1 MDHEN, CDR2 SYDVKM. CDR3 in DNA: TGTGCCTATCGGGAGGGGATTGGGGGGGGCTCACCCCTCCACTTT. As protein: CAYREGIGGGSPLHF.

This clone came up once. The chain combines TRBV19 with TRBJ1-1; D is unresolved. V lost 8 bases, J lost 5 bases, and 12 bases lay in between. From germline, CDR1 is LNHDA and CDR2 SQIVND (reference sequence). The CDR3 runs 12 residues. CDR3 nucleotide sequence: TGTGCCAGTGGAGACTGGCAGACTGAAGCTTTCTTT. Protein sequence: CASGDWQTEAFF.

J is TRBJ1-1 and V is TRBV5-5; TRBD1 aligns across 10 bases. This CDR3 is 15 amino acids long. Looked up from germline, CDR1 is SGHKS and CDR2 is YYEKEE (reference sequence). Germline trimming cut 4 bases from V and 4 bases from J; bases unmatched to any gene: 7. This chain's CDR3 is CASSDGQGGVTEAFF. DNA for the CDR3: TGTGCCAGCAGCGATGGACAGGGGGGAGTCACTGAAGCTTTCTTT.

The V and J genes are TRBV11-2 and TRBJ2-3; a weak D match, TRBD2 (7 bases). Trimming removed 0 bases at V and 0 bases at J, with 16 bases between. The CDR3 runs 18 residues. The germline V gene encodes CDR1 SGHAT and CDR2 FQNNGV. The CDR3 sequence is CASSLDWVGGGSTDTQYF. As DNA, the CDR3 is TGTGCCAGCAGCTTAGATTGGGTGGGAGGGGGTAGCACAGATACGCAGTATTTT.

The rearrangement joins TRBV11-2 to TRBJ2-1; perhaps TRBD2 as D (6 bases). The germline V and J ends were trimmed by 5 bases and 7 bases, with 21 bases remaining between them. CDR3 size: 16 residues. Germline CDR1 reads SGHAT; CDR2 reads FQNNGV. The CDR3 DNA reads TGTGCCAGCAGCCCCGGGACTCGCGTGTTCATGAATGAGCAGTTCTTC. Its protein product is CASSPGTRVFMNEQFF.

This clone was seen repeatedly, ten times or more. The chain combines TRBV6-4 with TRBJ1-6; D may be TRBD1 (5 bases). Per germline, CDR1 MRHNA and CDR2 SNTAGT. The CDR3 loop spans 14 amino acids. Trimming shortened V by 0 bases and J by 7 bases, and 7 bases separated the two germline ends. Here the CDR3 DNA reads TGTGCCAGCAGTGACTCACCAGGGAATTCACCCCTCCACTTT. It translates to CASSDSPGNSPLHF.

V and J are TRBV7-2 and TRBJ2-1, with D perhaps TRBD2 (5 bases). The V gene lost 7 bases and the J gene lost 6 bases, with 19 bases spanning the gap. Germline lookup yields CDR1 SGHTA and CDR2 FQGNSA. This CDR3 has 15 residues. In nucleotides, the CDR3 is TGTGCCAGCACCCCACGGCGAGGGAGAATCAATGAGCAGTTCTTC. Translation: CASTPRRGRINEQFF.

This chain joins TRBV5-4 and TRBJ1-6, with a possible D match to TRBD1 (5 bases). The CDR3 loop spans 15 amino acids. Germline lookup yields CDR1 SGHNT and CDR2 YYREEE (reference sequence). With 4 bases removed from V and 2 bases from J, the gap between germline ends came to 10 bases. The CDR3 loop is CASSHRTAYNSPLHF. The CDR3 coding sequence is TGTGCCAGCAGCCACAGGACGGCCTATAATTCACCCCTCCACTTT.

The gene calls are TRBV2 and TRBJ1-2; 9 bases map to TRBD1. CDR3 size: 14 residues. J gave up 2 bases and V 8 bases, and 6 bases lay outside the gene matches. Germline CDR1 reads SNHLY; CDR2 reads FYNNEI. CDR3 in amino acids: CASRSGTGNYGYTF. The CDR3 DNA follows: TGTGCCAGCCGGTCCGGGACAGGGAACTATGGCTACACCTTC.

The chain combines TRBV28 with TRBJ1-3, with a possible D match to TRBD1 (6 bases). Germline V gene lookup returns CDR1 MDHEN and CDR2 SYDVKM. This CDR3 spans 18 amino acids. V lost 5 bases, J lost 0 bases, and 20 bases lay in between. CDR3 DNA: TGTGCCAGCAGTATCCATTACCGGGACATAGGCTCTGGAAACACCATATATTTT. Translated, it gives CASSIHYRDIGSGNTIYF.

The V gene is TRBV29-1, the J gene TRBJ2-7, with 13 bases lining up with TRBD2. V lost 6 bases, J lost 5 bases, and 7 bases stayed unmatched. The germline V gene has CDR1 SQVTM and CDR2 ANQGSEA. This CDR3 is built from 14 residues. The CDR3 sequence is CSVGTSGAVNEQYF. CDR3 coding DNA: TGCAGCGTGGGGACTAGCGGGGCCGTCAACGAGCAGTACTTC.

The V and J genes are TRBV5-1 and TRBJ2-3; TRBD2 matches at 8 bases. This CDR3 comprises 15 residues. The ends lost 3 bases at V and 6 bases at J; junction bases unmatched: 9. Germline CDR1 and CDR2: SGHRS and YFSETQ. The CDR3 DNA follows: TGCGCCAGCAGCTATGGTGAAGGCGGGGGGGATACGCAGTATTTT. Translation: CASSYGEGGGDTQYF.

The gene calls are TRBV5-4 and TRBJ2-3; D gene uncertain. The CDR3 runs to 12 residues. CDR1 and CDR2 from the germline V gene are SGHNT and YYREEE (reference sequence). V was trimmed by 3 bases and J by 2 bases, leaving 4 bases between them. CDR3 protein: CASSSTTDTQYF. CDR3 DNA sequence: TGTGCCAGCAGCTCTACCACAGATACGCAGTATTTT.

The chain is built from TRBV7-3 and TRBJ1-2; weak D call: TRBD1 (5 bases). With 5 bases removed from V and 0 bases from J, the gap between germline ends came to 19 bases. Germline-derived CDR1 and CDR2 are SGHTA and FQGTGA. This CDR3 has 17 amino acids. The CDR3 protein is CASSPGGAERPNYGYTF. The CDR3 DNA follows: TGTGCCAGCAGCCCTGGTGGGGCGGAGAGACCTAACTATGGCTACACCTTC.

The chain uses TRBV3-1 (or the pseudogene TRBV3-2) and TRBJ1-4, with a tentative D call TRBD1 (5 bases). The CDR3 sequence is 14 residues long. The V gene lost 6 bases and the J gene lost 0 bases, with 8 bases spanning the gap. The V gene's germline CDR1 is LGHDT and CDR2 YNNKEL (reference sequence). CDR3 in DNA: TGTGCCAGCAGTGCGACAGCAACTAATGAAAAACTGTTTTTT. Encoded protein: CASSATATNEKLFF.